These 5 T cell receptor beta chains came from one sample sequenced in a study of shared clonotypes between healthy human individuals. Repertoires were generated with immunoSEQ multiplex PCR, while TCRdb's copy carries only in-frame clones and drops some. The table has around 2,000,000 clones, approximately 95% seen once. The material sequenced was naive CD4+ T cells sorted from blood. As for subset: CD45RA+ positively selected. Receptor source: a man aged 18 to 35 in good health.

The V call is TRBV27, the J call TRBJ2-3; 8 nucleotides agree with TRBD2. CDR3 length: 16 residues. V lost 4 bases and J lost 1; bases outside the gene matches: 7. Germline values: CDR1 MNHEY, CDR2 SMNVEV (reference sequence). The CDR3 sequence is CASSSPWRGGTDTQYF. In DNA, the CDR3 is TGTGCCAGCAGTTCCCCCTGGCGGGGGGGCACAGATACGCAGTATTTT.

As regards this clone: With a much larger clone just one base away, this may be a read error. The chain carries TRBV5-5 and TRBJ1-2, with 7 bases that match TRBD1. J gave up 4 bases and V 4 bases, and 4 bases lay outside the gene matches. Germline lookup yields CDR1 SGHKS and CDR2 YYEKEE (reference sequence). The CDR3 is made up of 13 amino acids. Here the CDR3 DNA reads TGTGCCAGCAGCCCGACAGGGATCTATGGCTACACCTTC. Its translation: CASSPTGIYGYTF.

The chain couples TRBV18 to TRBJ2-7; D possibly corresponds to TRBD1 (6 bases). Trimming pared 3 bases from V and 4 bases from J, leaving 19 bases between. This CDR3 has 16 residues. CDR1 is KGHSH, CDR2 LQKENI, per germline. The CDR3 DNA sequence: TGTGCCAGCTCACCGCCAGGGGTCCTGCTTTTTTACGAGCAGTACTTC. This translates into CASSPPGVLLFYEQYF.

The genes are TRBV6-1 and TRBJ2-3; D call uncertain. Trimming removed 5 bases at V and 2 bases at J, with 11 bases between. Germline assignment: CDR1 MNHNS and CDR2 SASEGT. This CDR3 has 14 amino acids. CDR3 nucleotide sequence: TGTGCCAGCAGTCCTTCCAGGAACACAGATACGCAGTATTTT. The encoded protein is CASSPSRNTDTQYF.

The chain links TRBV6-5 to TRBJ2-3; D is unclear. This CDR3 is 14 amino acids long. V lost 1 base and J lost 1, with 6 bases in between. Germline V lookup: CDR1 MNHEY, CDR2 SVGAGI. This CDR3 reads CASSYLRRTDTQYF. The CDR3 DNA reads TGTGCCAGCAGTTACTTGCGGCGCACAGATACGCAGTATTTT.